A selection of T cell receptor beta chains follows, all from one sample in a study of T cell repertoires in cytomegalovirus infection. MiXCR was run by TCRdb on the reads, yielding one entry per CDR3 protein. The sample carries 100,000 to 150,000 distinct CDR3 sequences, 25% to 35% recorded once. Their antigens remain unidentified. Specimen: CD8+ T cells from cultured PBMCs, collected from culture after CMV antigen stimulation. Receptors originate from a human donor in good health (CMV status not recorded). Some clones in this sample may be carry-over from other donors' samples. Both conserved end residues are part of each CDR3. Fields, in order: D gene, clone size, J gene, V gene, CDR3 protein, CDR3 DNA. D genes are given only for firm matches. The size of a clone is reported for some rows only, either as once, few or many, or as a class for expanded clones.

d_gene: NA
abundance: NA
j_gene: TRBJ2-7
v_gene: TRBV7-2
CDR3aa: CASGYPGSYEQYF
CDR3nt: TGTGCCAGCGGATACCCAGGCTCCTACGAGCAGTACTTC

d_gene: NA
abundance: NA
j_gene: TRBJ2-5
v_gene: TRBV7-4
CDR3aa: CASSFDELGLGETQYF
CDR3nt: TGTGCCAGCAGCTTTGACGAATTAGGGTTAGGAGAGACCCAGTACTTC

d_gene: NA
abundance: NA
j_gene: TRBJ1-6
v_gene: TRBV2
CDR3aa: CASKAKIYNSPLHF
CDR3nt: TGTGCCAGCAAGGCGAAGATCTATAATTCACCCCTCCACTTT

d_gene: NA
abundance: NA
j_gene: TRBJ1-2
v_gene: TRBV20-1
CDR3aa: CSARDQGQLGYGYTF
CDR3nt: TGCAGTGCTAGAGATCAAGGACAACTGGGATATGGCTACACCTTC

d_gene: NA
abundance: NA
j_gene: TRBJ2-5
v_gene: TRBV7-6
CDR3aa: CASSLEDMGIQETQYF
CDR3nt: TGTGCCAGCAGCTTAGAAGATATGGGTATCCAAGAGACCCAGTACTTC

d_gene: NA
abundance: few
j_gene: TRBJ2-3
v_gene: TRBV7-6
CDR3aa: CASSLAYADTQYF
CDR3nt: TGTGCCAGCAGCTTAGCCTATGCGGATACGCAGTATTTT

d_gene: TRBD2
abundance: many
j_gene: TRBJ2-1
v_gene: TRBV5-1
CDR3aa: CASSTTSDLYNEQFF
CDR3nt: TGCGCCAGCAGCACGACTAGCGACCTCTACAATGAGCAGTTCTTC

d_gene: NA
abundance: many
j_gene: TRBJ2-7
v_gene: TRBV7-9
CDR3aa: CASSFGTAGEQYF
CDR3nt: TGTGCCAGCAGCTTCGGGACAGCGGGGGAGCAGTACTTC

d_gene: TRBD2
abundance: NA
j_gene: TRBJ2-2
v_gene: TRBV7-6
CDR3aa: CASSFRLAGAYTGELFF
CDR3nt: TGTGCCAGCAGCTTTAGACTAGCGGGGGCTTACACCGGGGAGCTGTTTTTT

d_gene: NA
abundance: NA
j_gene: TRBJ2-1
v_gene: TRBV2
CDR3aa: CASSARLDLYNEQFF
CDR3nt: TGTGCCAGCAGTGCCCGACTAGACCTCTACAATGAGCAGTTCTTC

d_gene: NA
abundance: few
j_gene: TRBJ1-1
v_gene: TRBV25-1
CDR3aa: CASSDYTEAFF
CDR3nt: TGTGCCAGCAGTGATTACACTGAAGCTTTCTTT

d_gene: TRBD2
abundance: many
j_gene: TRBJ2-3
v_gene: TRBV28
CDR3aa: CASSPTGTRNTDTQYF
CDR3nt: TGTGCCAGCAGTCCAACCGGGACTAGAAACACAGATACGCAGTATTTT

d_gene: NA
abundance: few
j_gene: TRBJ2-2
v_gene: TRBV19
CDR3aa: CATAPGHPTGELFF
CDR3nt: TGTGCCACAGCCCCGGGACACCCAACCGGGGAGCTGTTTTTT

d_gene: NA
abundance: NA
j_gene: TRBJ1-1
v_gene: TRBV6-6
CDR3aa: CASSYSSQGNTEAFF
CDR3nt: TGTGCCAGCAGTTACTCGAGTCAGGGGAACACTGAAGCTTTCTTT